This T cell receptor (beta chain) was captured in a study of PD-L1 blockade in urothelial cancer. Turning to the study itself: Analyzed time points were 3 weeks (second dose) and 6 weeks after therapy began.

Noted time point: pretreatment peripheral blood. Germline assignment: CDR1 LNHNV and CDR2 YYDKDF (reference sequence). CDR3 size: 15 residues. The V segment lost 1 base and the J segment 0 bases; nucleotides outside the gene matches: 1. The protocol was immunoSEQ multiplex PCR, while the TCRdb copy is restricted to in-frame clones and leaves out a portion. The table shows about 85,000 clones, with about 83% occurring only once. J is TRBJ2-3 and V is TRBV15, with TRBD2 matching over 7 bases. The clonotype comes from a man aged 60-69 years with urothelial cancer. This material consisted of PBMCs, taken around atezolizumab (anti-PD-L1) treatment. CDR3 nucleotide sequence: TGTGCCACCAGCAGAGTGGGACTAAGCACAGATACGCAGTATTTT. Its translation: CATSRVGLSTDTQYF.